The 2 T cell receptor beta chains in this list originate from one sample, sequenced in a study of shared clonotypes between healthy human individuals. Sequenced by immunoSEQ multiplex PCR; TCRdb stores in-frame clones only, minus some. The sample carries about 320,000 clones, around 87% recorded once. The sequenced sample was memory CD8+ T cells sorted from blood. This sample's subset: CD45RO+ cells pooled with CCR7-negative TemRA cells. These receptor sequences come from a man in his late teens or twenties in good health.

This sequence joins TRBV7-9 and TRBJ1-4; 8 bases map to TRBD1. Looked up from germline, CDR1 is SEHNR and CDR2 is FQNEAQ (reference sequence). The J segment lost 7 bases and the V segment lost 2 bases, leaving 3 bases of the junction unmatched. This CDR3 spans 14 amino acids. Written as DNA, the CDR3 is TGTGCCAGCAGCTTATCGACAGGGGTTGAAAAACTGTTTTTT. This translates into CASSLSTGVEKLFF.

J is TRBJ2-7 and V is TRBV27; weak D call: TRBD2 (5 bases). The CDR3 extends over 16 amino acids. V was trimmed by 5 bases and J by 1 base, leaving 18 bases between them. CDR1 and CDR2 from the germline V gene are MNHEY and SMNVEV (reference sequence). The CDR3 reads CASSPSAEVFSYEQYF. As DNA, the CDR3 is TGTGCCAGCAGTCCCTCAGCGGAGGTATTTTCCTACGAGCAGTACTTC.